The clone carrying this TCR beta chain was counted a few times. Its matching antigen is unknown. The CDR3 length is 14 residues. V was pared by 4 bases and J by 6 bases, with 10 bases of the junction left unmatched. Germline V gene lookup returns CDR1 SGHRS and CDR2 YFSETQ. TCRdb reanalysed the RT-PCR reads using MiXCR and keeps one entry per CDR3 protein. The table shows around 580,000 distinct CDR3 sequences, with 12% occurring only once. The sample originates from a study of response to subunit inactivated influenza vaccine. Findings and limits, study-wide: Only a handful of new T cells, the authors suggested, are recruited with each seasonal influenza vaccination.

The chain combines TRBV5-1 with TRBJ2-7; 7 nucleotides align to TRBD1. The TCR was taken from a man aged 45-65 years who received an inactivated influenza vaccine. Material: PBMCs from blood, obtained on the day of vaccination. DNA of the CDR3: TGCGCCAGCAGCCCACAGGGGTTTTTGAGCGAGCAGTACTTC. It yields the protein CASSPQGFLSEQYF. The whole variable domain, remainder taken from reference TRBV5-1 and TRBJ2-7, is KAGVTQTPRYLIKTRGQQVTLSCSPISGHRSVSWYQQTPGQGLQFLFEYFSETQRNKGNFPGRFSGRQFSNSRSEMNVSTLELGDSALYLCASSPQGFLSEQYFGPGTRLTVT.